The next 16 T cell receptor beta chains were all read from a single sample in a study of T cell changes during pregnancy in multiple sclerosis. Profiling relied on immunoSEQ multiplex PCR, and the TCRdb table lists in-frame clones only, not all of them. The sample includes about 77,000 clones, 89% seen only once; the top ten take about 1.9%. The sequences come from peripheral blood, collected before pregnancy. These receptors were taken from a female donor with multiple sclerosis, enrolled in a pregnancy study.

The chain is built from TRBV19 and TRBJ2-7; 9 positions match TRBD1. Trimming cost V 3 bases and J 3 bases; bases outside gene matches: 9. Germline lookup yields CDR1 LNHDA and CDR2 SQIVND (reference sequence). The CDR3 has 16 amino acids. The CDR3 sequence is CASSIGSDRGRYEQYF. The DNA for the CDR3 is TGTGCCAGTAGTATCGGTTCGGACAGGGGACGCTACGAGCAGTACTTC. Full variable domain (outside the CDR3, taken from reference TRBV19 and TRBJ2-7): DGGITQSPKYLFRKEGQNVTLSCEQNLNHDAMYWYRQDPGQGLRLIYYSQIVNDFQKGDIAEGYSVSREKKESFPLTVTSAQKNPTAFYLCASSIGSDRGRYEQYFGPGTRLTVT.

The rearrangement links TRBV6-1 to TRBJ2-7; 14 bases are a match to TRBD2. CDR1 MNHNS and CDR2 SASEGT come from the germline V gene. The V gene end was trimmed by 4 bases and the J gene end by 0 bases; junction bases not matched to a gene: 2. The CDR3 is 16 residues long. The CDR3 here is CASSVTSGGGSYEQYF. CDR3 DNA: TGTGCCAGCAGTGTGACTAGCGGGGGGGGCTCCTACGAGCAGTACTTC.

The chain employs TRBV4-3 and TRBJ1-1, with D maybe TRBD1 (6 bases). Germline assignment: CDR1 LGHNA and CDR2 YSLEER. Trimming cost V 4 bases and J 4 bases, with 16 bases left between them. This CDR3 is built from 15 residues. Here the CDR3 DNA reads TGCGCCAGCAGCCGGAAACAGGGTGGGGCCACTGAAGCTTTCTTT. Translation gives CASSRKQGGATEAFF.

This clone qualifies as medium-sized. This chain links TRBV29-1 with TRBJ2-7, with TRBD1 matching over 9 bases. Trimming cost V 4 bases and J 4 bases; bases outside gene matches: 5. This CDR3 has 13 residues. Per the germline V gene, CDR1 is SQVTM and CDR2 is ANQGSEA. CDR3 in DNA: TGCAGCGTTGGGACAGGGGAAGGATACGAGCAGTACTTC. Translated: CSVGTGEGYEQYF.

The J gene is TRBJ2-7, the V gene TRBV10-2; 9 bases are shared with TRBD1. Germline CDR1 reads WSHSY; CDR2 reads SAAADI. This CDR3 spans 14 amino acids. V lost 6 bases to trimming and J lost 2 bases; unmatched junction nucleotides: 5. The CDR3 DNA reads TGCGCCAGCAGGTCGACAGGGGGGCCCTACGAGCAGTACTTC. Protein sequence: CASRSTGGPYEQYF.

This chain links TRBV5-1 with TRBJ1-1; D is possibly TRBD1 (5 bases). The germline CDR1 and CDR2 sequences are SGHRS and YFSETQ. The CDR3 spans 14 residues. V dropped 4 bases and J dropped 4 bases, with 14 bases sitting between them. CDR3 in amino acids: CASSEFGGGTEAFF. The CDR3 DNA sequence: TGCGCCAGCAGCGAGTTTGGGGGAGGCACTGAAGCTTTCTTT.

The chain combines TRBV5-6 with TRBJ2-5; D might be TRBD1 (6 bases). The V end was cut by 0 bases, the J end by 2 bases, with 8 bases between. CDR3 length: 14 residues. Germline assignment: CDR1 SGHDT and CDR2 YYEEEE. CDR3 nucleotide sequence: TGTGCCAGCAGCTTGGTGGGGGCTCAAGAGACCCAGTACTTC. Protein sequence: CASSLVGAQETQYF.

The V call is TRBV5-1, the J call TRBJ1-1, with 8 bases lining up with TRBD1. The CDR3 consists of 15 residues. V dropped 2 bases and J dropped 4; count of bases not matched to a gene: 7. Germline V CDR1 and CDR2: SGHRS, YFSETQ. The CDR3 DNA reads as TGCGCCAGCAGCTTCGGACAGGGCAGTGGCACTGAAGCTTTCTTT. Amino acids: CASSFGQGSGTEAFF.

The chain has TRBV5-1 and TRBJ1-2, with TRBD1 matching over 8 bases. Germline CDR1 and CDR2: SGHRS and YFSETQ. The CDR3 runs to 14 residues. V lost 0 bases, J lost 4 bases, and 2 bases stayed unmatched. In DNA form, the CDR3 reads TGCGCCAGCAGCTTGGGGACAGGGATCTATGGCTACACCTTC. As protein: CASSLGTGIYGYTF.

The rearrangement joins TRBV30 to TRBJ2-1; the match to TRBD1 covers 8 bases. V was pared by 3 bases and J by 5 bases, with 3 bases of the junction left unmatched. From germline, CDR1 is GTSNPN and CDR2 SVGIG (reference sequence). CDR3 length equals 13 residues. This CDR3 is CAWSRGRNNEQFF. The DNA of the CDR3 is TGTGCCTGGAGCAGGGGGCGCAACAATGAGCAGTTCTTC.

The rearrangement uses TRBV19 and TRBJ1-5; D might be TRBD1 (5 bases). Trimming shortened V by 6 bases and J by 0 bases, and 21 bases separated the two germline ends. Looked up from germline, CDR1 is LNHDA and CDR2 is SQIVND (reference sequence). CDR3 size: 18 residues. CDR3 amino acids: CASRGPTGRRYSNQPQHF. In DNA form, the CDR3 reads TGTGCCAGTAGGGGGCCGACTGGGCGGAGATATAGCAATCAGCCCCAGCATTTT. Full variable domain (outside the CDR3, taken from reference TRBV19 and TRBJ1-5): DGGITQSPKYLFRKEGQNVTLSCEQNLNHDAMYWYRQDPGQGLRLIYYSQIVNDFQKGDIAEGYSVSREKKESFPLTVTSAQKNPTAFYLCASRGPTGRRYSNQPQHFGDGTRLSIL.

The V and J genes are TRBV6-1 and TRBJ2-1, with 8 bases that match TRBD2. Germline loops: CDR1 MNHNS, CDR2 SASEGT. The CDR3 has 14 residues. V lost 4 bases, J lost 7 bases, and 6 bases stayed unmatched. CDR3 nucleotides: TGTGCCAGCAGTGGTAGCGGGGTTGTTAATGAGCAGTTCTTC. Protein: CASSGSGVVNEQFF.

The V call is TRBV9, the J call TRBJ1-1; 10 bases fit TRBD1. The germline V gene has CDR1 SGDLS and CDR2 YYNGEE. There are 15 residues in the CDR3. Trimming at V came to 3 bases and at J to 0 bases, leaving 2 bases not matched to a gene. CDR3: CASSEGTGVNTEAFF. The CDR3 nucleotides are TGTGCCAGCAGCGAGGGGACAGGGGTGAACACTGAAGCTTTCTTT.

The chain is built from TRBV6-1 and TRBJ2-1; maybe TRBD2 (5 bases). This CDR3 region has 16 residues. Trimming took off 4 bases at V and 6 bases at J, with 19 bases between the two ends. Germline V gene lookup returns CDR1 MNHNS and CDR2 SASEGT. The DNA for the CDR3 is TGTGCCAGCAGTGCCTCGGTCCTTAGAGCGGTCAATGAGCAGTTCTTC. Translation gives CASSASVLRAVNEQFF.

The chain carries TRBV6-4 and TRBJ2-3, with 8 bases matching TRBD1. Looked up from germline, CDR1 is MRHNA and CDR2 is SNTAGT. The junction had 6 bases not matched to a gene; V was cut back by 3 bases and J by 4 bases. The CDR3 covers 15 residues. The CDR3 DNA is TGTGCCAGCAGTGAAACACAGGGGGGTGCAGATACGCAGTATTTT. It codes for CASSETQGGADTQYF.

The chain uses TRBV7-9 and TRBJ2-7, with TRBD2 matching over 11 bases. The junction had 4 bases not matched to a gene; V was cut back by 4 bases and J by 5 bases. The CDR3 length is 14 residues. In germline, CDR1 is SEHNR, CDR2 FQNEAQ (reference sequence). The CDR3 DNA reads as TGTGCCAGCAGCTCACTAGCGGGGGACGACGAGCAGTACTTC. This translates into CASSSLAGDDEQYF.